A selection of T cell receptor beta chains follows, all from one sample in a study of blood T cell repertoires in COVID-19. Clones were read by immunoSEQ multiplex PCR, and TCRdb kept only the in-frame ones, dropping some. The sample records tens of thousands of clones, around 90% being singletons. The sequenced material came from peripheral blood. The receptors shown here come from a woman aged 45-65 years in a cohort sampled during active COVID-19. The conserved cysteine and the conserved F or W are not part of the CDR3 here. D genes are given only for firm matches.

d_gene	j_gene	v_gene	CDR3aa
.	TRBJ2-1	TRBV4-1	ASSQSRTYNEQF
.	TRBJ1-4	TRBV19	ASKKQEREKLF
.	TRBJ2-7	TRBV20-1	SARRGPEQY
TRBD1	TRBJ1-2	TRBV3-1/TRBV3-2	ASSQGLSGTGGFYT
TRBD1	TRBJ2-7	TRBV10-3	AIGQGVYEQY
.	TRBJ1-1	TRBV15	ATSRPPGVSMNTEAF
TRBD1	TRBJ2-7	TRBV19	ASSGQGVTYEQY
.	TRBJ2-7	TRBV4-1	ASSQDPGRAHSYEQY
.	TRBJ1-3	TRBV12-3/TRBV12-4	ASVLETGNTIY
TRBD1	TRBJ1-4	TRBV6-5	ASSYRTGGVEKLF
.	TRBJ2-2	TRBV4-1	ASSRTENTGELF
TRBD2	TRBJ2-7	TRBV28	ASLPGGRTYEQY
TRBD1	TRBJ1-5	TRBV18	ASSPQGASDTPQH
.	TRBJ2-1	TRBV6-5	ASSSSIRSSYNEQF
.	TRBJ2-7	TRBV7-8	ASSPMGESSYEQY
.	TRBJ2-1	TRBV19	ASSNSPNEQF
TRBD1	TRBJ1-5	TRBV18	ASSAQGANRQPQH
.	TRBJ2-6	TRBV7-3	ASGPGVSGANVLT
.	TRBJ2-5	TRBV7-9	ASSFNQETQY
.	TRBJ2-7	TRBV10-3	AIMKTGLSEGEQY
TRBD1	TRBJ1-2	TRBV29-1	SVVVPGQETNYGYT
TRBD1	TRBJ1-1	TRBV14	ASSAFLDRGYTEAF
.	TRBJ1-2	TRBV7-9	ASSLVADYGYT
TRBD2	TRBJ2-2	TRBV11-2	ASSPLWGLAANTGELF
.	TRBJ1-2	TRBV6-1	ASSEWGTYGYT
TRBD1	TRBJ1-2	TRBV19	ASSMGTANYGYT
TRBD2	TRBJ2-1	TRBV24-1	ATMGTSFSYNEQF
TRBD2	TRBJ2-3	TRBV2	ASSKKTSGGVTDTQY
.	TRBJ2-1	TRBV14	ASNRGWPLRFDEQF
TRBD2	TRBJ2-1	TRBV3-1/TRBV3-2	ASSPQGSSGRVSNEQF
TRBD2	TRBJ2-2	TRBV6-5	ASSRGRDYTGELF
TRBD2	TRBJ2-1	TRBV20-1	SASFTSGYNEQF